This T cell receptor (beta chain) was captured in a study of low-dose radiotherapy and immunotherapy resistance in tumors. Study-wide context: Every 2 weeks, cohort 1 got 0.5 Gy, reaching 6.5 Gy to the planning target volume.

With TRAV- and TRBV-specific primers, first-strand cDNA was made, covering the alpha and beta chains. For amplifying TCRs, the PCR ran for 20 to 25 cycles with Phusion, which was used together with a constant-region primer and the adapter on the V primers. TCRdb fed the reads into MiXCR, producing one record per CDR3 protein. The sample shows tens of thousands of distinct CDR3 sequences, under 9.5% of them seen only once. This clonotype was observed at least ten times. Germline V gene sequence: CDR1 SGHNT, CDR2 YYREEE (reference sequence). J was trimmed by 3 bases and V by 4 bases; bases with no gene match: 4. The CDR3 is 14 amino acids. Described time point: before trial treatment. Nivolumab, ipilimumab, aspirin, low-dose cyclophosphamide and low-dose radiotherapy were all administered to the donors. Patients eligible had advanced solid tumors without tumor-infiltrating lymphocytes.

The V gene is TRBV5-4, the J gene TRBJ2-1; 7 positions agree with TRBD2. The sequence came from a male donor with prostate cancer. The sample here was PBMCs, taken before treatment. Here the CDR3 reads CASSGTILYNEQFF. The DNA for the CDR3 is TGTGCCAGCAGCGGGACTATTCTCTACAATGAGCAGTTCTTC.